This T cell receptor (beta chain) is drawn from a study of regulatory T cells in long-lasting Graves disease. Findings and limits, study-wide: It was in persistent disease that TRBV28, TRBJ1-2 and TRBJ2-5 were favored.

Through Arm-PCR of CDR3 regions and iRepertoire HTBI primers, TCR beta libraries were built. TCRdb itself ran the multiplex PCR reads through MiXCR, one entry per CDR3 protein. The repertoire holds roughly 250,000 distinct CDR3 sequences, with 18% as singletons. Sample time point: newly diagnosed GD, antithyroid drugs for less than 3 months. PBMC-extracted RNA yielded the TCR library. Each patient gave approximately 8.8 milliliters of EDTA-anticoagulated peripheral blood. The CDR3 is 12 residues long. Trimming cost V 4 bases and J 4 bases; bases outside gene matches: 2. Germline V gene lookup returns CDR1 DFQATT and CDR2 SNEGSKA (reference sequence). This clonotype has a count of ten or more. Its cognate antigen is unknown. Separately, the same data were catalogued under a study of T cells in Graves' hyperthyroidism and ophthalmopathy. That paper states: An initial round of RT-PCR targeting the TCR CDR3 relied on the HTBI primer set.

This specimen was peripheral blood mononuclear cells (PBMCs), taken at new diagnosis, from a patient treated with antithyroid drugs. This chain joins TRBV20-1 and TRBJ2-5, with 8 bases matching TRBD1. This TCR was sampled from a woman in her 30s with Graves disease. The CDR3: CSATTGVETQYF. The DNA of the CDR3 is TGCAGTGCTACGACAGGGGTAGAGACCCAGTACTTC.